The TCR beta chain described here comes from a study of T-cell memory formation after mild COVID-19. Overall study: The two donors had largely donor-specific TCR clusters.

TCRdb redid the calling of the 5' RACE reads with MiXCR, one entry per CDR3 protein. The table has roughly 110,000 distinct CDR3 sequences, around an eighth seen once. This CDR3 has 17 residues. Trimming at V came to 0 bases and at J to 0 bases, leaving 4 bases not matched to a gene. Germline V gene sequence: CDR1 SGHDT, CDR2 YYEEEE. This chain uses TRBV5-6 with TRBJ1-3, with TRBD1 matching over 9 bases. Sequencing was done on a sample of PBMCs or a T cell subset sorted from them (not recorded which). The source of this sequence is a young man who had mild COVID-19 (a few samples of this study predate the infection). Cell type and time point are not known. This chain's CDR3 is CASSLGTGEFSGNTIYF. In nucleotides, the CDR3 is TGTGCCAGCAGCTTGGGGACAGGGGAATTCTCTGGAAACACCATATATTTT.